This TCR beta chain was profiled in a study of blood T cell repertoires in COVID-19. About the research overall: Collection of acute and convalescent COVID-19 samples took place in the United States, Italy and Spain.

In the original workflow: Estimates of nucleated cell counts were drawn from the amplification of reference gene primers. The method was immunoSEQ multiplex PCR; TCRdb's version includes in-frame clones alone and lacks a portion of them. D and trimming come from the DNA, and the V and J calls and clone size come from that table. The table includes 300,000 to 350,000 clones, about 89% detected once. Seattle cases were enrolled at active infection and followed longitudinally. In germline, CDR1 is MNHEY, CDR2 SVGAGI. V lost 6 bases, J lost 7 bases, and 8 bases stayed unmatched. The CDR3 spans 14 residues.

The source material was peripheral blood. This chain uses TRBV6-5 with TRBJ1-4; 7 nucleotides align to TRBD1. This receptor was obtained from a woman aged 45-59 years with COVID-19, enrolled during active disease. This chain's CDR3 is CASRDRESGEKLFF. CDR3 nucleotide sequence: TGTGCCAGCAGAGACAGGGAGTCCGGTGAAAAACTGTTTTTT.